This T cell receptor (beta chain) was identified in a study of Graves' ophthalmopathy and Graves' hyperthyroidism. Regarding the study as a whole: Ophthalmopathy progression cases were predicted by the model with about 70% sensitivity and approximately 76% specificity.

In this sample, this clonotype turned up many times. The antigen is not known. Germline values: CDR1 MDHEN, CDR2 SYDVKM. This CDR3 region has 14 residues. Between the trimmed V and J ends, which lost 7 bases and 3 bases, there was a span of 13 bases. Researchers took RNA transcripts and amplified TCR beta CDR3 regions from them. Investigators did first-round RT-PCR with HTBI primers, then second-round multiplex PCR. TCRdb independently ran MiXCR on the multiplex PCR reads; one entry per CDR3 protein. The sample yields about 410,000 distinct CDR3 sequences, 15% to 20% seen once. This clonotype was sampled from a young woman with Graves' ophthalmopathy. V gene TRBV28 combines with J gene TRBJ1-3; the D is unclear. The sequenced sample was peripheral blood. The CDR3 sequence is CASTPREVGNTIYF. Written as DNA, the CDR3 is TGTGCCAGCACTCCCCGGGAGGTTGGAAACACCATATATTTT.